This T cell receptor beta chain appears in the sequencing data of a study of T cell responses to AZD1222 COVID-19 vaccine. The V segment lost 2 bases and the J segment 1 base; nucleotides outside the gene matches: 7. Germline loops: CDR1 SGHNT, CDR2 YYREEE (reference sequence). The CDR3 has 16 amino acids. Clones were read by immunoSEQ multiplex PCR, and TCRdb kept only the in-frame ones, dropping some. The sample includes 130,000 to 150,000 clones, roughly nine tenths of them seen just once. This receptor was obtained from an adult in good health. This material consisted of peripheral blood, taken on day 0 of AZD1222 vaccination. The chain has TRBV5-4 and TRBJ2-3; TRBD1 aligns across 7 bases. CDR3 sequence: CASSFKAQGGTDTQYF. The CDR3 DNA sequence: TGTGCCAGCAGCTTCAAAGCCCAGGGGGGCACAGATACGCAGTATTTT. The full variable domain, completed using reference TRBV5-4 and TRBJ2-3, is ETGVTQSPTHLIKTRGQQVTLRCSSQSGHNTVSWYQQALGQGPQFIFQYYREEENGRGNFPPRFSGLQFPNYSSELNVNALELDDSALYLCASSFKAQGGTDTQYFGPGTRLTVL.